This T cell receptor (beta chain) was recovered during a study of a mutant IDH1 vaccine in newly diagnosed glioma. As for the study in general: In the visit schedule, V12 fell in week 35, while V13 fell in week 47.

Profiled with immunoSEQ multiplex PCR; TCRdb holds only in-frame clones, not every one. Of some 31,000 clones listed, approximately 79% were seen once; the top ten hold approximately 8.5%. Germline V gene sequence: CDR1 SNHLY, CDR2 FYNNEI. The CDR3 extends over 13 amino acids. V was trimmed by 4 bases and J by 8 bases, leaving 11 bases between them. This sample's time point: week 35, safety follow-up. The investigators gave 300 ug of mutant IDH1 20-mer peptide in each vaccine dose, together with topical imiquimod. Points on this clone: The antigen is undetermined.

This TCR was sampled from a woman under 40 with glioma. Some clones in this sample may be carry-over from other donors' samples. The material sequenced was PBMCs, taken from a glioma patient whose treatment included an IDH1 peptide vaccine. This rearrangement joins TRBV2 to TRBJ1-4; the D gene is possibly TRBD1 (5 bases). The CDR3 DNA is TGTGCCAGCAGTGGGGGGGGGAACGAAAAACTGTTTTTT. It codes for CASSGGGNEKLFF.